The entry below gives a single T cell receptor beta chain sequence along with its context. The record originates from a study of blood T cell repertoires in COVID-19. Trimming cost V 3 bases and J 10 bases, with 7 bases left between them. CDR1 is MNHNS and CDR2 is SASEGT in the germline V gene. The CDR3 consists of 11 residues. Profiling relied on immunoSEQ multiplex PCR, and the TCRdb table lists in-frame clones only, not all of them. The data show over 100,000 clones, 70% to 80% seen once. The J gene is TRBJ1-5, the V gene TRBV6-1; D not certain. The sequence derives from a woman of 80 years or more with acute or convalescent COVID-19. Sequenced: peripheral blood. The CDR3 here is CASSDSFPQHF. CDR3 DNA sequence: TGTGCCAGCAGTGATAGTTTTCCCCAGCATTTT.